This TCR beta chain was documented in a study of blood T cell repertoires in COVID-19. Turning to the study itself: T cells, B-cell-depleted T cells, or PBMCs provided the cDNA or gDNA that served as material.

The assay was immunoSEQ multiplex PCR, and TCRdb's table has in-frame clones only and misses some. The sample lists 500,000 or so clones; around 87% were seen once. The CDR3 runs to 15 residues. Trimming cost V 4 bases and J 8 bases; bases outside gene matches: 5. The V gene's germline CDR1 is LGHDT and CDR2 YNNKEL (reference sequence). The chain joins TRBV3-1 (or the pseudogene TRBV3-2) to TRBJ2-1, with 13 bases fitting TRBD2. This TCR came from a woman under 30 who had recovered from COVID-19. Source material: PBMCs or T cells enriched from blood (not recorded which). In nucleotides, the CDR3 is TGTGCCAGCAGCCGACTAGCGGGGGGCAAGCATGAGCAGTTCTTC. Protein: CASSRLAGGKHEQFF.